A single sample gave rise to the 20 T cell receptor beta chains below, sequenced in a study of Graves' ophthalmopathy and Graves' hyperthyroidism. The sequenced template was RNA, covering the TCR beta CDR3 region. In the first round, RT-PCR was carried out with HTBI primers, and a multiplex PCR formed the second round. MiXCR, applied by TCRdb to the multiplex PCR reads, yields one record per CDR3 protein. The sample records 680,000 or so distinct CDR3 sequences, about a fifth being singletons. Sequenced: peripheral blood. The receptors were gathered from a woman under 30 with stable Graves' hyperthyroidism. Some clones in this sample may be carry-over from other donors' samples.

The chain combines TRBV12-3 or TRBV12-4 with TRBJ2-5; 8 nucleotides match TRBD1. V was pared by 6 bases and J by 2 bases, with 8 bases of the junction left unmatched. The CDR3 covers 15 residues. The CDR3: CASRRTGTGQETQYF. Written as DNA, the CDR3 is TGTGCCAGCAGGCGGACTGGGACAGGACAAGAGACCCAGTACTTC.

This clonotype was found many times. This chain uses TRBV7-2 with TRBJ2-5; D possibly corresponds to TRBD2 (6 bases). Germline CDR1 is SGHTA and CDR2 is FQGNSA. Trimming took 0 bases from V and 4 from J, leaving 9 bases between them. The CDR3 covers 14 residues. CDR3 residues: CASSLAGGSETQYF. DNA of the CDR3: TGTGCCAGCAGCTTAGCGGGAGGTTCAGAGACCCAGTACTTC.

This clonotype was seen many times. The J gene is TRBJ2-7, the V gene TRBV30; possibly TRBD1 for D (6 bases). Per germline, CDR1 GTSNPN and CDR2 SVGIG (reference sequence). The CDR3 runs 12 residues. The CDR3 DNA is TGTGCGTGGGGGCAGGAAAGGGTGGAGCAGTACTTC. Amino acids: CAWGQERVEQYF.

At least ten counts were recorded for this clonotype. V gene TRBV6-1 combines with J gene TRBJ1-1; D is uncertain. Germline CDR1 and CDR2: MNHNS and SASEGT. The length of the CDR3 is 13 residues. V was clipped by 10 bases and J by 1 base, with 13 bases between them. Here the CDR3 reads CATLIPRNTEAFF. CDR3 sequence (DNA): TGTGCCACCTTGATCCCCCGGAACACTGAAGCTTTCTTT.

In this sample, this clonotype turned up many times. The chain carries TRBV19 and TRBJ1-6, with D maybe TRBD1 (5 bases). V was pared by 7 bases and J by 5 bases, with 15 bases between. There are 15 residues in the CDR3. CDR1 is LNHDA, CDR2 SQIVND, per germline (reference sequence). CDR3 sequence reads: CASIGNGGDNSPLHF. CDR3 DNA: TGTGCCAGTATCGGAAACGGGGGGGATAATTCACCCCTCCACTTT.

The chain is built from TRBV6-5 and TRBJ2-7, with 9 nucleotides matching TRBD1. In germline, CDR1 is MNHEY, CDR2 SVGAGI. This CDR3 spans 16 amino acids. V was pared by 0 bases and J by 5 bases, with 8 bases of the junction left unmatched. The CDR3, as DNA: TGTGCCAGCAGTTACTCGAACCCCGGGACAGGGCACGAGCAGTACTTC. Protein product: CASSYSNPGTGHEQYF.

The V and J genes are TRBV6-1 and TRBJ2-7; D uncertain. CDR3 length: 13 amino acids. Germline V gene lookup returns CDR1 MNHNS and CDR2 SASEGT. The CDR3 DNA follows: TGTGCCAGCTGTGATACCTACCTGGGGGAGCAGTACGTC. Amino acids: CASCDTYLGEQYV.

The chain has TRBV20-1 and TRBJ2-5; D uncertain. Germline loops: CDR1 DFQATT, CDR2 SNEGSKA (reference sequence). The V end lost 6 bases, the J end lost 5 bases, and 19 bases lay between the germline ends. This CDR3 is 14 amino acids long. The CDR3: CSAPPGGPRETQYF. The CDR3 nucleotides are TGCAGTGCCCCTCCTGGTGGCCCCCGTGAGACCCAGTACTTC.

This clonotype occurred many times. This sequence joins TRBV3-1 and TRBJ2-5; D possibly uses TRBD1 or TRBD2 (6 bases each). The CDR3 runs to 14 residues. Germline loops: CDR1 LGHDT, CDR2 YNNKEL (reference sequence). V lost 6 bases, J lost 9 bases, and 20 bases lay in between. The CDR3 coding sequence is TGTGCCAGCAGAACCGGGACACCGACGGGGGCCCAGTACTTC. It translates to CASRTGTPTGAQYF.

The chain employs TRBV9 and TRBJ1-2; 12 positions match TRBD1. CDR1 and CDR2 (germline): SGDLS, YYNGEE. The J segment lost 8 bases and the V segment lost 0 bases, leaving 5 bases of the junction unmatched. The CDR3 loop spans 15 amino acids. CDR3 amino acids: CASSVGDRGLLGYTF. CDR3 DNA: TGTGCCAGCAGCGTAGGGGACAGGGGGCTGCTCGGCTACACCTTC.

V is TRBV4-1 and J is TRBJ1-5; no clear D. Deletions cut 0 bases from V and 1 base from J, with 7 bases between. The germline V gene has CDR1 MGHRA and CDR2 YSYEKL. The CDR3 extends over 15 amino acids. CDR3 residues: CASSQEAISNQPQHF. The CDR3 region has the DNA TGCGCCAGCAGCCAAGAGGCGATAAGCAATCAGCCCCAGCATTTT.

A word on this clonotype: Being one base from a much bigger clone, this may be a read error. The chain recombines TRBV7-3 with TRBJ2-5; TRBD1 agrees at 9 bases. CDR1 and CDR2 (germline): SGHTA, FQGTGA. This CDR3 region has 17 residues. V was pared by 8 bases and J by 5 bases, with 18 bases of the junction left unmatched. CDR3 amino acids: CASGPSFPGQGKETQYF. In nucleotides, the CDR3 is TGTGCCAGCGGCCCATCGTTCCCCGGACAGGGGAAGGAGACCCAGTACTTC.

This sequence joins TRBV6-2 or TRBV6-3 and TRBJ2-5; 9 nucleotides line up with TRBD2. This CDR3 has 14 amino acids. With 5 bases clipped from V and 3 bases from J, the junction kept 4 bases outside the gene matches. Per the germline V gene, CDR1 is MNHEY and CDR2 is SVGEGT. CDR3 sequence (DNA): TGTGCCAGCAGTCGACTAGCGGATGAAGAGACCCAGTACTTC. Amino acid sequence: CASSRLADEETQYF.

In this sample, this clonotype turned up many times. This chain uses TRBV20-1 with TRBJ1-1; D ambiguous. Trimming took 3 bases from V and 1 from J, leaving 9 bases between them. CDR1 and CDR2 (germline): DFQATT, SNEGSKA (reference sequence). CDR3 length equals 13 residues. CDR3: CSASNHRNTEAFF. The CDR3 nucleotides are TGCAGTGCTAGCAACCACAGGAACACTGAAGCTTTCTTT.

The CDR3 reads CAWTPRDTEAFF. In DNA, the CDR3 is TGTGCCTGGACCCCCAGGGACACTGAAGCTTTCTTT. The chain combines TRBV30 with TRBJ1-1; the D gene is possibly TRBD1 (5 bases). V lost 4 bases and J lost 3, with 9 bases in between. CDR1 is GTSNPN and CDR2 is SVGIG in the germline V gene (reference sequence). The CDR3 has 12 residues.

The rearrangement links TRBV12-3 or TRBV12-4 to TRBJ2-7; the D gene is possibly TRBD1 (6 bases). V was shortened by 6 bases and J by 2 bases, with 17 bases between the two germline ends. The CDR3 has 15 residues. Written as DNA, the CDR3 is TGTGCCAGCAGCCCCTCCAACAGGGAAACCTACGAGCAGTACTTC. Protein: CASSPSNRETYEQYF.

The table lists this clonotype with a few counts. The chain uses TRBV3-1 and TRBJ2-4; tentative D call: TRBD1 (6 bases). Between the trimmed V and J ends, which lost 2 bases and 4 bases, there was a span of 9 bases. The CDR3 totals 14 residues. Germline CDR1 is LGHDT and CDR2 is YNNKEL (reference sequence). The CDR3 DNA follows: TGTGCCAGCAGCCAACCGCAGGGGAAAAACATTCAGTACTTC. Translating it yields CASSQPQGKNIQYF.

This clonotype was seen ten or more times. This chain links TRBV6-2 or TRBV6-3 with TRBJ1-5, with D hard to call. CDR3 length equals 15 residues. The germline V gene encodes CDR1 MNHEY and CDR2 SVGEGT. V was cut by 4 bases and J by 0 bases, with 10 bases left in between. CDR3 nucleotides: TGTGCCAGCAGTTGGCTACGCGATAGCAATCAGCCCCAGCATTTT. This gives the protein CASSWLRDSNQPQHF.

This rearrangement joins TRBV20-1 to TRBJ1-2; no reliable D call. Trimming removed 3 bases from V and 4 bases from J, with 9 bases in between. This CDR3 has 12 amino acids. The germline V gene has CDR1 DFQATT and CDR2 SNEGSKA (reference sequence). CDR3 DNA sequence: TGCAGTGCTAGGGGGAGCACCTATGGCTACACCTTC. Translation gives CSARGSTYGYTF.

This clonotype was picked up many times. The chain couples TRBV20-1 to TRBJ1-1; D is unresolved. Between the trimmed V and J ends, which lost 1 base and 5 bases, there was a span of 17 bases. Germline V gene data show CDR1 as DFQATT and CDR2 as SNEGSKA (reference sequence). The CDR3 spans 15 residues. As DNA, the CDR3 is TGCAGTGCTAGAGGTGGGTCTGGGAGGATGACTGAAGCTTTCTTT. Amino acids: CSARGGSGRMTEAFF.